This TCR beta chain was captured in a study of cytomegalovirus exposure and HLA in healthy donors. Study results and limitations: Presence/absence results assume similar sequencing depth per donor, which may not hold.

Per the germline V gene, CDR1 is MNHEY and CDR2 is SMNVEV (reference sequence). This CDR3 contains 16 residues. V was clipped by 6 bases and J by 1 base; unmatched bases: 9. Amplification used 60 Vbeta primers and 13 Jbeta primers. Assay used: immunoSEQ multiplex PCR; TCRdb lists only in-frame clones, some missing. In the table there are tens of thousands of clones, more than 70% of which are singletons. Points on this clone: What it binds is not known.

This TCR was recovered from a woman aged 35 to 49 in good health and CMV-seropositive. The gene calls are TRBV27 and TRBJ2-7; TRBD2 matches at 10 bases. Sequencing was performed on PBMCs. In nucleotides, the CDR3 is TGTGCCAGCAGCCCTTCTAGCGGGGGACTATCCTACGAGCAGTACTTC. Its translation is CASSPSSGGLSYEQYF.